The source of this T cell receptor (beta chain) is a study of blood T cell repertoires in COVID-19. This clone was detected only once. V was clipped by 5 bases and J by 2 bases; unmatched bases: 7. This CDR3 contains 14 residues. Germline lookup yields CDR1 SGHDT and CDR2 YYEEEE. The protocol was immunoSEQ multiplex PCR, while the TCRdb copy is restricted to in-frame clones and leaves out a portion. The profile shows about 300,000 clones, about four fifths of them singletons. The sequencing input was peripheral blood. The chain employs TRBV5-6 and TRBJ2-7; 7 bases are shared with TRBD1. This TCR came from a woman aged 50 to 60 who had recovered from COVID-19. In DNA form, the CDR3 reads TGTGCCAGCAGATACCGACAGGGAGCCTACGAGCAGTACTTC. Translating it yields CASRYRQGAYEQYF.